The entry below describes one TCR beta chain. Its specificity is not known. The record originates from a study of shared clonotypes between healthy human individuals. Study at large: Used for every donor were three CD4 naive, three CD4 memory, two CD8 naive and one CD8 memory plate. Findings of the study overall: Among the subsets, naive ones generally showed larger estimated richness than memory ones.

The CDR3 extends over 13 amino acids. The germline V gene has CDR1 SQVTM and CDR2 ANQGSEA. V was trimmed by 4 bases and J by 7 bases, leaving 17 bases between them. The assay was carried out at the deep level. Sequenced by immunoSEQ multiplex PCR; TCRdb stores in-frame clones only, minus some. Altogether about 590,000 clones are present, around 95% being singletons, with the ten largest covering over 0.09%. Naive CD8 isolation took CD45RO-negative cells positively selected for CCR7 and excluded terminally differentiated effector memory CD45RA+ cells. All donors were Caucasian adults living in Nashville, Tennessee.

The sequence was collected from a woman between 25 and 40 years old in good health. Sequenced: naive CD8+ T cells sorted from blood. The rearrangement links TRBV29-1 to TRBJ2-7; the D gene is possibly TRBD2 (5 bases). The CDR3 spells CSVGLALTGEQYF. The CDR3 DNA reads TGCAGCGTTGGGCTAGCCTTAACGGGAGAGCAGTACTTC.